This TCR beta chain was obtained from a study of blood T cell repertoires in COVID-19. Whole-study context: The study drew acute and convalescent COVID-19 samples from the United States, Italy and Spain. The cDNA or gDNA used as material had been derived from T cells, B-cell-depleted T cells, or PBMCs.

In this sample, this clone turned up once. Study processing details: Amplification from reference gene primers served as the basis for estimated nucleated cell counts. Sequencing was performed with immunoSEQ multiplex PCR; in TCRdb, only in-frame clones are kept and a portion is missing. V, J and clone size were drawn from that table, and D and trimming were deduced from the DNA. Of 150,000 to 200,000 clones in the sample, roughly 80% were seen once. Seattle patients were enrolled while actively infected and followed longitudinally. The sequence was collected from a woman aged 40 to 49 with COVID-19, enrolled during active disease. The sequencing input was peripheral blood.

CDR3 sequence reads: CTSSQDPRTGLTDTQYF. As DNA, the CDR3 is TGCACCAGCAGCCAAGATCCCCGGACAGGGCTCACAGATACGCAGTATTTT. The chain employs TRBV1 and TRBJ2-3; TRBD1 is the table's D call, not checked against the DNA. TRBV1 is classified as a pseudogene. The CDR3 is 17 residues long.